The source of this TCR beta chain is a study of STAT5B mutations in CD4+ large granular lymphocyte leukemia. Profiling relied on immunoSEQ multiplex PCR, and the TCRdb table lists in-frame clones only, not all of them. The sample carries around 43,000 clones, about 86% recorded once. Trimming stripped 5 bases from V and 0 bases from J, with 14 bases between. CDR1 LNHDA and CDR2 SQIVND come from the germline V gene (reference sequence). The CDR3 runs to 16 residues. The V gene is TRBV19, the J gene TRBJ2-1; tentatively, D is TRBD2 (6 bases). Sequenced: CD4+ T cells from blood buffy coats. The sequence came from a human donor in good health. In DNA form, the CDR3 reads TGTGCCAGTAGTCGGGGACTGCCGAGCTCCTACAATGAGCAGTTCTTC. Amino acids: CASSRGLPSSYNEQFF.